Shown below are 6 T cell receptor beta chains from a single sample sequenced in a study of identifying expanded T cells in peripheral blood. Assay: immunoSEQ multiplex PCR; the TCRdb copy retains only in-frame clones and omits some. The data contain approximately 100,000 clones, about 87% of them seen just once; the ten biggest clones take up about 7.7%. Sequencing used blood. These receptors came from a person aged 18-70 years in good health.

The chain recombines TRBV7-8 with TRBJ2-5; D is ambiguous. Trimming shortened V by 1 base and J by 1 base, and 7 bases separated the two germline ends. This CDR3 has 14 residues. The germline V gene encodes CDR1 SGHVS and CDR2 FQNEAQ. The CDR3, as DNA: TGTGCCAGCAGCTTAGTTCTGAGCCAAGAGACCCAGTACTTC. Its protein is CASSLVLSQETQYF.

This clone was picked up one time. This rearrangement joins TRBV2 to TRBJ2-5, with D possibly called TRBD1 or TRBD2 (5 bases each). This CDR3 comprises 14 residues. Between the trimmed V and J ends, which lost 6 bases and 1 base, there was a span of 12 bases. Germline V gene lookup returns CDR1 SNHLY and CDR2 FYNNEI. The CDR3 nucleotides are TGTGCCAGCAGGCCGGGACGCATCCAAGAGACCCAGTACTTC. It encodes CASRPGRIQETQYF. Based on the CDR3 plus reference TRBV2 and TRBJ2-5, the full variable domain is EPEVTQTPSHQVTQMGQEVILRCVPISNHLYFYWYRQILGQKVEFLVSFYNNEISEKSEIFDDQFSVERPDGSNFTLKIRSTKLEDSAMYFCASRPGRIQETQYFGPGTRLLVL.

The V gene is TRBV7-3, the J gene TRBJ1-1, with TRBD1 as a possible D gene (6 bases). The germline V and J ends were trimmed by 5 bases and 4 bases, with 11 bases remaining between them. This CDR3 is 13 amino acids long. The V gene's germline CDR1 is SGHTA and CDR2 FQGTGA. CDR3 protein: CASSPEGVTEAFF. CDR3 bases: TGTGCCAGCAGCCCCGAGGGGGTCACTGAAGCTTTCTTT.

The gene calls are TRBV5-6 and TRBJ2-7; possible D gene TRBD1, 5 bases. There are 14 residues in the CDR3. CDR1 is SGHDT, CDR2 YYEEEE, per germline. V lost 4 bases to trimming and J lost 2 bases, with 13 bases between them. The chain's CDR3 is CASSPIGAPYEQYF. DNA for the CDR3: TGTGCCAGCAGCCCGATAGGGGCGCCCTACGAGCAGTACTTC. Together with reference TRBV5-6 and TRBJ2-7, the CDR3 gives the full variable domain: DAGVTQSPTHLIKTRGQQVTLRCSPKSGHDTVSWYQQALGQGPQFIFQYYEEEERQRGNFPDRFSGHQFPNYSSELNVNALLLGDSALYLCASSPIGAPYEQYFGPGTRLTVT.

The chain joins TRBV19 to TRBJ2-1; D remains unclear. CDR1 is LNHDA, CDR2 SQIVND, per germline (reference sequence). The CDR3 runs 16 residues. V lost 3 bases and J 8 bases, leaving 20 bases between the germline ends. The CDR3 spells CASSITRLWLNDEQFF. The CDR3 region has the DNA TGTGCCAGTAGTATCACCAGGTTATGGCTTAACGATGAGCAGTTCTTC. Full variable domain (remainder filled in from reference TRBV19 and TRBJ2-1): DGGITQSPKYLFRKEGQNVTLSCEQNLNHDAMYWYRQDPGQGLRLIYYSQIVNDFQKGDIAEGYSVSREKKESFPLTVTSAQKNPTAFYLCASSITRLWLNDEQFFGPGTRLTVL.

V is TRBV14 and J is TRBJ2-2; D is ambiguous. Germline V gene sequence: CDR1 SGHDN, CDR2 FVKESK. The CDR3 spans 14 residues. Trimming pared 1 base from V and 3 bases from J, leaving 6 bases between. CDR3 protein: CASSQVRYTGELFF. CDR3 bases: TGTGCCAGCAGCCAAGTGCGGTACACCGGGGAGCTGTTTTTT.